This paragraph reports one TCR beta chain. Its target is unknown. Brentuximab vedotin exposure varied among the patients, all of whom had relapsed after autologous stem cell transplantation. Germline CDR1 is MNHNS and CDR2 is SASEGT. The CDR3 spans 14 residues. V was cut by 2 bases and J by 2 bases, with 6 bases left in between. Sequenced by immunoSEQ multiplex PCR; TCRdb stores in-frame clones only, minus some. This sample has 90,000 to 120,000 clones, with nearly 90% found just once. This sample stems from a study of PD-1 blockade in classical Hodgkin lymphoma. Notes on the study in general: Patients newly diagnosed and complete responders had comparable baseline diversity.

The receptor was isolated from a human donor with classical Hodgkin lymphoma. The sequenced sample was peripheral blood mononuclear cells (PBMCs), obtained before the second cycle of nivolumab. V and J are TRBV6-1 and TRBJ1-4; D uncertain. The CDR3 region has the DNA TGTGCCAGCAGTGAAAGAGGGACTAATGAAAAACTGTTTTTT. Translating it yields CASSERGTNEKLFF.